This T cell receptor (beta chain) was identified during a study of identical twins. This clonotype was detected a few times. The ends were cut back, 4 bases at V and 10 bases at J, with 17 bases in the middle. There are 14 residues in the CDR3. The authors used template switching to add a universal primer site and gave cDNA unique molecular identifiers. TCRdb ran MiXCR on the 5' RACE reads and lists one entry per CDR3 protein. This table has around 530,000 distinct CDR3 sequences, 12% to 15% appearing once. This sample was shared with a second study, whose subject was yellow fever vaccine responses in identical twins.

The receptor was isolated from a woman aged 18-35 years in good health. The chain recombines TRBV12-3 or TRBV12-4 with TRBJ2-1, with D tentatively TRBD1 (6 bases). The material sequenced was CD4+ T cells sorted from blood. CDR3 in amino acids: CASSSERLGAEQFF. As DNA, the CDR3 is TGTGCCAGCAGTTCTGAGCGTTTGGGGGCGGAGCAGTTCTTC.